The present T cell receptor beta chain was sequenced within a study of blood T cell repertoires in COVID-19. Across the whole study: The study drew acute and convalescent COVID-19 samples from the United States, Italy and Spain. PBMCs, B-cell-depleted T cells, or T cells were the source of the cDNA or gDNA that made up the material.

Authors' processing steps: Amplified reference gene primers provided the basis for estimating nucleated cell counts. TCRdb's copy holds only in-frame clones and misses some; the assay was immunoSEQ multiplex PCR. V and J calls and clone size follow that table, whereas D and trimming were derived from the DNA. Of approximately 47,000 clones detected, about 90% appear once; the ten largest clones hold about 13%. This clonotype was sampled from a human donor with active COVID-19. The donor label of this sample is uncertain. Specimen: peripheral blood.

The CDR3 DNA reads TGTGCCAGCAGTTACCTGACAGGGAAGAGAGAAAAACTGTTTTTT. Its protein is CASSYLTGKREKLFF. The chain joins TRBV6-5 to TRBJ1-4; 7 bases are a match to TRBD1. V lost 2 bases, J lost 8 bases, and 8 bases stayed unmatched. Germline assignment: CDR1 MNHEY and CDR2 SVGAGI. CDR3 length equals 15 residues.